This TCR beta chain was captured by sequencing in a study of T-cell memory formation after mild COVID-19. Background on the study: For the most part, TCR clusters were specific to one donor.

Using its own MiXCR run on the 5' RACE reads, TCRdb lists one record per CDR3 protein. The top ten hold roughly 14% of the sample, which has 350,000 to 450,000 distinct CDR3 sequences, 25% to 30% seen once. The source material was PBMCs or a T cell subset sorted from them (not recorded which). The clonotype comes from an adult woman who had mild COVID-19 (a few samples of this study predate the infection). Cell type and time point are not known.

In DNA form, the CDR3 reads TGTGCCAGCAGTAACCTATTACCCCGGGACAGGGGGCACGGCTACACCTTC. Its translation is CASSNLLPRDRGHGYTF. The chain is built from TRBV6-1 and TRBJ1-2, with 12 bases matching TRBD1. The ends lost 5 bases at V and 8 bases at J; junction bases unmatched: 15. CDR3 size: 17 residues. Looked up from germline, CDR1 is MNHNS and CDR2 is SASEGT.